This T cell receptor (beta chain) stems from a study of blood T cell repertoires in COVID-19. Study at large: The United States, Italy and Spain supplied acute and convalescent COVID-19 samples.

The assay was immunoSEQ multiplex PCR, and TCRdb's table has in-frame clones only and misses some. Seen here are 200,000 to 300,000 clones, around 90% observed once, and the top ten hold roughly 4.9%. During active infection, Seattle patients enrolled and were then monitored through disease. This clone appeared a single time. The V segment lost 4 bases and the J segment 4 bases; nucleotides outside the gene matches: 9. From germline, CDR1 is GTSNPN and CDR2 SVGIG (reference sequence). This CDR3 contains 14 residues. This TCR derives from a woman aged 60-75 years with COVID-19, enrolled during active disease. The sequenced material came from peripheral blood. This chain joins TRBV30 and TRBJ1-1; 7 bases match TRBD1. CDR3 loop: CAWTGDRLFTEAFF. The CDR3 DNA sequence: TGTGCCTGGACGGGGGACAGACTTTTCACTGAAGCTTTCTTT. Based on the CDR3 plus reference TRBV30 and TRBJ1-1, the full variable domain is SQTIHQWPATLVQPVGSPLSLECTVEGTSNPNLYWYRQAAGRGLQLLFYSVGIGQISSEVPQNLSASRPQDRQFILSSKKLLLSDSGFYLCAWTGDRLFTEAFFGQGTRLTVV.